The entry below describes one T cell receptor beta chain. This sample is drawn from a study of T cell clones after liver transplantation. The CDR3 is made up of 15 amino acids. Germline V lookup: CDR1 MNHEY, CDR2 SMNVEV (reference sequence). Trimming took off 3 bases at V and 5 bases at J, with 14 bases between the two ends. Profiled with immunoSEQ multiplex PCR; TCRdb holds only in-frame clones, not every one. Among about 85,000 clones listed, 65% to 85% were seen once. The sequence derives from a human patient who received a liver transplant. Some of the T cells might come from the graft donor. The sample consisted of CD4+ T cells from blood, taken approximately 3.5 years after liver transplant. The rearrangement joins TRBV27 to TRBJ1-5; perhaps TRBD1 as D (5 bases). Here the CDR3 DNA reads TGTGCCAGCAGTTTTCGGGCAGGGTATTATCAGCCCCAGCATTTT. Encoded protein: CASSFRAGYYQPQHF.